A single sample gave rise to the 10 T cell receptor beta chains below, sequenced in a study of T-cell memory formation after mild COVID-19. MiXCR, applied by TCRdb to the 5' RACE reads, yields one record per CDR3 protein. The profile shows some 190,000 distinct CDR3 sequences, around 20% of them singletons. The sequenced material came from PBMCs or a T cell subset sorted from them (not recorded which). These receptors originate from an adult woman who had mild COVID-19 (a few samples of this study predate the infection). Cell type and time point are not known.

This clonotype was counted between two and nine times. V gene TRBV27 combines with J gene TRBJ2-3; D may be TRBD1 (6 bases). Germline CDR1 is MNHEY and CDR2 is SMNVEV (reference sequence). Trimming took off 2 bases at V and 7 bases at J, with 13 bases between the two ends. The CDR3 consists of 14 residues. CDR3 in amino acids: CASSLGDTKYTQYF. Written as DNA, the CDR3 is TGTGCCAGCAGTTTAGGGGACACCAAATATACGCAGTATTTT.

The rearrangement links TRBV30 to TRBJ1-2; no firm D call. Germline-derived CDR1 and CDR2 are GTSNPN and SVGIG (reference sequence). Between the trimmed V and J ends, which lost 0 bases and 8 bases, there was a span of 10 bases. The CDR3 has 12 amino acids. The CDR3 loop reads CAWSVSPGGYTF. Written as DNA, the CDR3 is TGTGCCTGGAGTGTTTCACCGGGGGGCTACACCTTC.

The rearrangement joins TRBV13 to TRBJ2-1; 9 nucleotides agree with TRBD2. CDR3 length: 16 residues. Germline-derived CDR1 and CDR2 are PRHDT and FYEKMQ (reference sequence). J was trimmed by 8 bases and V by 5 bases; bases with no gene match: 13. CDR3 protein: CASSVFGAGGSDEQFF. In nucleotides, the CDR3 is TGTGCCAGCAGCGTGTTCGGAGCGGGGGGTAGCGATGAGCAGTTCTTC.

The V and J genes are TRBV27 and TRBJ2-7; a weak D match, TRBD1 (6 bases). The CDR3 runs to 14 residues. CDR1 is MNHEY and CDR2 is SMNVEV in the germline V gene (reference sequence). The V and J ends lost 7 bases and 6 bases respectively, with 19 bases between them. This CDR3 reads CASTHGQGSVEQYF. The CDR3 DNA follows: TGTGCCAGCACGCATGGGCAGGGGAGCGTCGAGCAGTACTTC.

This sequence joins TRBV14 and TRBJ1-1; 7 nucleotides align to TRBD1. J was trimmed by 5 bases and V by 6 bases; bases with no gene match: 3. The germline gives CDR1 SGHDN, CDR2 FVKESK. This CDR3 contains 12 residues. The CDR3 DNA sequence: TGTGCCAGCAGTCACAGGGGAACTGAAGCTTTCTTT. Translation: CASSHRGTEAFF.

The CDR3 bases are TGTGCCAGCAGGACTAGCGGGAGGGCCGCCGGGGAGCTGTTTTTT. Its protein is CASRTSGRAAGELFF. V and J are TRBV7-9 and TRBJ2-2, with TRBD2 matching over 14 bases. V shed 6 bases, J shed 6 bases, and the junction held 3 bases outside the gene matches. The CDR3 is 15 residues long. In germline, CDR1 is SEHNR, CDR2 FQNEAQ (reference sequence).

The J gene is TRBJ1-4, the V gene TRBV7-8, with D maybe TRBD1 (5 bases). Germline loops: CDR1 SGHVS, CDR2 FQNEAQ. The germline V and J ends were trimmed by 3 bases and 6 bases, with 11 bases remaining between them. The length of the CDR3 is 14 residues. The CDR3 nucleotides read TGTGCCAGCAGCTTGCAACCCAGGGATGAAAAACTGTTTTTT. Translation: CASSLQPRDEKLFF.

This clonotype was detected ten times or more. One junction end disagrees with the germline gene, perhaps due to a read error. This chain links TRBV27 with TRBJ2-7, with D perhaps matching TRBD2 (6 bases). The CDR3 runs 13 residues. CDR1 is MNHEY and CDR2 is SMNVEV in the germline V gene (reference sequence). CDR3 loop: CASSSGTAQSVNF. The CDR3 DNA sequence: TGTGCCAGCTCCTCAGGGACTGCCCAATCGGTGAACTTC.

This clonotype was recorded a few times. The chain uses TRBV11-1 and TRBJ2-7; D not certain. Trimming pared 4 bases from V and 2 bases from J, leaving 12 bases between. CDR1 SGHAT and CDR2 FQDESV come from the germline V gene (reference sequence). This CDR3 has 14 residues. The CDR3 DNA follows: TGTGCCAGCAGCTCAAGCGTCTATACCTACGAGCAGTACTTC. Its translation is CASSSSVYTYEQYF.

The rearrangement uses TRBV7-9 and TRBJ2-1, with 7 bases lining up with TRBD1. Germline values: CDR1 SEHNR, CDR2 FQNEAQ (reference sequence). With 1 base clipped from V and 1 base from J, the junction kept 4 bases outside the gene matches. The CDR3 covers 16 residues. The CDR3 DNA is TGTGCCAGCAGCTTAGGGGGGACAGTATCCTACAATGAGCAGTTCTTC. Translating it yields CASSLGGTVSYNEQFF. The full variable domain, in which reference TRBV7-9 and TRBJ2-1 provide the parts outside the CDR3, is DTGVSQNPRHKITKRGQNVTFRCDPISEHNRLYWYRQTLGQGPEFLTYFQNEAQLEKSRLLSDRFSAERPKGSFSTLEIQRTEQGDSAMYLCASSLGGTVSYNEQFFGPGTRLTVL.